In its sample, the clone carrying this TCR beta chain was seen many times. Unique molecular identifiers were built into the TCRbeta library. TCRdb itself ran the PCR reads through MiXCR, one entry per CDR3 protein. Of approximately 200,000 distinct CDR3 sequences in the sample, 13% to 15% are singletons; the top ten hold less than 15%. The CDR3 runs 14 residues. Losses at the gene ends were 3 bases for V and 1 base for J; bases not matched to a gene: 5. Germline assignment: CDR1 DFQATT and CDR2 SNEGSKA (reference sequence). The source of the sample is a study of T-cell reconstitution after alpha-beta-depleted transplantation in children.

The origin of this receptor is a human donor who donated a stem cell graft to a child with acute lymphoblastic leukemia. The chain uses TRBV20-1 and TRBJ2-7, with TRBD2 matching 8 bases. The sequencing used PBMCs from the stem cell graft donor, collected from the stem cell graft. This chain's CDR3 is CSASKASGSYEQYF. The CDR3, as DNA: TGCAGTGCTAGCAAGGCTAGCGGGTCCTACGAGCAGTACTTC.